This TCR beta chain was sequenced in a study of T cells in Graves' hyperthyroidism and ophthalmopathy. Study results and caveats: Through a model of 13 V-J features, ophthalmopathy was separated from stable hyperthyroidism.

Using RNA transcripts as the source, TCR beta CDR3 regions were amplified. Using the HTBI primer set, a first-round RT-PCR was run on the TCR CDR3. One entry per CDR3 protein, called by TCRdb with MiXCR from the multiplex PCR reads. The data hold a few hundred thousand distinct CDR3 sequences, with around 19% observed a single time. A word on this clonotype: The antigen is unknown.

Diagnostic assessment was based on clinical symptoms, serum thyroxine and TRAb, thyroid ultrasound and orbital computed tomography. This clonotype was obtained from a man aged 40-49 years with Graves' hyperthyroidism. Specimen: blood.

CDR3 nucleotide sequence: TGTGCCAGCAGCGATAGGGGGACTGAGAGTGGCTACACCTTC. Amino acid sequence: CASSDRGTESGYTF. The chain couples TRBV5-6 to TRBJ1-2; weak D call: TRBD1 (6 bases). The CDR3 contains 14 residues. CDR1 is SGHDT, CDR2 YYEEEE, per germline. V was cut by 4 bases and J by 7 bases, with 17 bases left in between.